This TCR beta chain was sequenced in a study of yellow fever vaccine responses in identical twins. In TCRdb, the RT-PCR reads were re-called with MiXCR into one record per CDR3 protein. The profile covers 30,000 to 35,000 distinct CDR3 sequences, with 50% to 75% appearing a single time and over 3.5% taken by the ten largest. Comment on this clonotype: As yet, its antigen is unknown.

General study findings and limits: Reports say the vaccine T cell response in twins looked partly convergent and partly personalized.

The source of this sequence is a woman in her late teens or twenties who received the yellow fever vaccine. The specimen was T cells from blood (PBMCs), unsorted or a sorted subset (not recorded which), collected before or after yellow fever vaccination (not recorded which).

CDR3 protein: CASSPQGTTGELFF. The CDR3 bases are TGTGCCAGCTCACCTCAGGGTACCACCGGGGAGCTGTTTTTT. This chain uses TRBV18 with TRBJ2-2, with a tentative D call TRBD1 (5 bases). The V and J ends lost 3 bases and 4 bases respectively, with 9 bases between them. The CDR3 consists of 14 residues. Per the germline V gene, CDR1 is KGHSH and CDR2 is LQKENI.